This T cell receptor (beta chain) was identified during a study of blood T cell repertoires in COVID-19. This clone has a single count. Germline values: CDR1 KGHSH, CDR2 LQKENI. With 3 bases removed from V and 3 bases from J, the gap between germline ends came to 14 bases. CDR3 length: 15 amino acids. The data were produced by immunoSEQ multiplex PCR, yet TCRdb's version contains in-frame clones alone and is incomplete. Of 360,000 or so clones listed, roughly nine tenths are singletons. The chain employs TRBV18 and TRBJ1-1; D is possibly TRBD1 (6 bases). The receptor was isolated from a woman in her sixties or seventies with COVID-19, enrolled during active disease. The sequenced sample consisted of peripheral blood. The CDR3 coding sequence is TGTGCCAGCTCACCCCAAGAACAGGGATACACTGAAGCTTTCTTT. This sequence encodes CASSPQEQGYTEAFF.